What follows are 7 T cell receptor beta chains derived from one specimen sequenced in a study of blood T cell repertoires in COVID-19. Data came from immunoSEQ multiplex PCR; TCRdb stores just in-frame clones and leaves some out. The sample lists over 200,000 clones; roughly 86% were seen once. Input material: peripheral blood. These receptor sequences come from a woman aged 50 to 65 with acute or convalescent COVID-19.

The rearrangement uses TRBV14 and TRBJ2-2, with D unclear. Germline V gene sequence: CDR1 SGHDN, CDR2 FVKESK. V lost 4 bases and J lost 2, with 11 bases in between. The CDR3 contains 15 residues. CDR3 DNA sequence: TGTGCCAGCAGCCCCCCAATAGCTAACACCGGGGAGCTGTTTTTT. Translated: CASSPPIANTGELFF.

The sample holds a few counts of this clone. In nucleotides, the CDR3 is TGTGCCAGCAGCCGGGACAACTCCTACGAGCAGTACTTC. Translating it yields CASSRDNSYEQYF. The chain is built from TRBV3-1 (or the pseudogene TRBV3-2) and TRBJ2-7; TRBD1 is a possible D gene (6 bases). This CDR3 contains 13 residues. Germline CDR1 LGHDT, CDR2 YNNKEL (reference sequence). The V end was cut by 4 bases, the J end by 0 bases, with 7 bases between.

J is TRBJ2-3 and V is TRBV15; 12 positions match TRBD2. The CDR3 is 16 residues long. V lost 5 bases, J lost 2 bases, and 5 bases stayed unmatched. The germline CDR1 and CDR2 sequences are LNHNV and YYDKDF (reference sequence). The CDR3 spells CATSVGLAGFTDTQYF. The CDR3 DNA follows: TGTGCCACCAGCGTCGGACTAGCGGGATTCACAGATACGCAGTATTTT.

Many counts were recorded for this clone. The genes are TRBV29-1 and TRBJ1-1; D remains ambiguous. Germline CDR1 is SQVTM and CDR2 is ANQGSEA. Deletions cut 8 bases from V and 6 bases from J, with 28 bases between. The CDR3 totals 16 residues. The DNA of the CDR3 is TGCAGCTCGGCGAGGGCGACCTCAACCCAAGGGCCTGAAGCTTTCTTT. It translates to CSSARATSTQGPEAFF.

CDR3 in DNA: TGTGCCAGCAGCTTGTCACTCAGCGGAAGCACAGATACGCAGTATTTT. Protein product: CASSLSLSGSTDTQYF. The chain recombines TRBV5-4 with TRBJ2-3; D is perhaps TRBD2 (5 bases). The V end was cut by 1 base, the J end by 0 bases, with 12 bases between. This CDR3 region has 16 residues. Germline CDR1 and CDR2: SGHNT and YYREEE (reference sequence).

J is TRBJ1-5 and V is TRBV28; TRBD1 might be the D (6 bases). Germline V gives CDR1 MDHEN, CDR2 SYDVKM. Trimming removed 6 bases at V and 6 bases at J, with 15 bases between. The CDR3 contains 14 residues. The CDR3 reads CASSWGQGSQPQHF. The CDR3 nucleotides are TGTGCCAGCAGCTGGGGGCAGGGGAGTCAGCCCCAGCATTTT.

The chain combines TRBV5-6 with TRBJ1-5; D not resolved. Germline CDR1 SGHDT, CDR2 YYEEEE. The ends were cut back, 4 bases at V and 7 bases at J, with 18 bases in the middle. This CDR3 spans 15 amino acids. The DNA of the CDR3 is TGTGCCAGCAGCCTTGGAATCCGGGCGGGGCAGCCCCAGCATTTT. Encoded protein: CASSLGIRAGQPQHF.